The clone carrying this T cell receptor beta chain was found a few times. TCRbeta library construction was performed incorporating unique molecular identifiers. Each CDR3 protein gets one entry after TCRdb re-called the PCR reads with MiXCR. Found here are 300,000 to 350,000 distinct CDR3 sequences, over 20% of them singletons; the top ten hold roughly 9.8%. This entry is derived from a study of T-cell reconstitution after alpha-beta-depleted transplantation in children. This CDR3 contains 13 residues. V was shortened by 5 bases and J by 0 bases, with 7 bases between the two germline ends. The germline gives CDR1 SEHNR, CDR2 FQNEAQ (reference sequence).

Sequencing was performed on PBMCs, mostly from graft donor cells, taken 180 days after TCRalphabeta/CD19-depleted stem cell transplant. The TCR originated in a male patient younger than 18 who had a stem cell transplant for acute lymphoblastic leukemia, so the T cells may come from the graft donor. The gene calls are TRBV7-9 and TRBJ1-1; unclear D gene. The CDR3 DNA reads as TGTGCCAGCAGCGCGACCCTGAACACTGAAGCTTTCTTT. Translating gives CASSATLNTEAFF.